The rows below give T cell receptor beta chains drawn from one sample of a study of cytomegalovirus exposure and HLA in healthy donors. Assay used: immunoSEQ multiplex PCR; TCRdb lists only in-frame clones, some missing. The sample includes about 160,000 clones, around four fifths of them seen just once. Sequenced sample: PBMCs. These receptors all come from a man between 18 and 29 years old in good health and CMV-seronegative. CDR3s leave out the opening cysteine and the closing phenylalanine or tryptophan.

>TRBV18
ASSPPNRDRRTGNTIY
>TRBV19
ASSRKGQEPYEQY
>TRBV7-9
ASSHDRGGRQPQH
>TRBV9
AGSVVASGGTTGELF
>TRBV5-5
ASTPRRGETQY
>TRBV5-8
ASSFRNHRAAGEKLF
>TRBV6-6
ASSWAGRETQY
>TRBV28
ASSLWGTGGSPLH
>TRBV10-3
AISAVRGSPKNIQY
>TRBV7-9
AEGDSGNTIY
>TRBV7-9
SSKGSGVESSYNSPLH
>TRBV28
ASWTGYSGGEAF
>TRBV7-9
ASSSPTSGRTDTQY
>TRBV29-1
SVRTRQSESTDTQY
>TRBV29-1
SVESSGDTQY
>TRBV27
ASRLAGVGNTEAF
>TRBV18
ASSPEAGTYEQY
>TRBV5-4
ASSLEGRATHNEQF
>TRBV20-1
SARDLEQY
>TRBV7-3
ASSLTNRGEQY
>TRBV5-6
ASSFRQDQPQH
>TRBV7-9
ASSPATPPSEQY
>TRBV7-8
ASSLGRDSYNEQF
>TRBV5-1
ASSWDTRNEQF
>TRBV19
ASSTPRYFGLAGETQY
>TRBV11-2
ASSLVRAEETQY
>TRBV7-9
ASSFNEGGGHGYT
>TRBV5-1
ASSFSGSWADTQY
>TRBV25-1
ASSDHGAVTMGETQY
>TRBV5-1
ASSTTSGGPLYEQY
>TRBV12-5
ASGTTGLDEKLF
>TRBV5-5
ASSLNYYGYT
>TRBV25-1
ASSAAGNYGYT
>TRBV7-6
ASSLGYRGRLFNEQF
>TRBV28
ASSSPSYQPQH
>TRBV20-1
SAFGTAGYT
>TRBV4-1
ASSLGTVNEQF
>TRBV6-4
ASSDPGTGNYGYT
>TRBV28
ASRLRGAYEQY
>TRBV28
ASSQLPGLGRGETQY
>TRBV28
ASSIGTRKAYEQY
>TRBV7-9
ASSLANNEQF
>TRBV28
ASTSGNTEAF
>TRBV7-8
ASSFWTGVDSPLH
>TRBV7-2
ASSLVPPRQGVGNTIY
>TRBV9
ASSTSQGGTEAF
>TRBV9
ASSVSPRQGQETQY
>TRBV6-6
ASSYFGVGTDTQY
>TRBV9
ASSITGGRDEQY
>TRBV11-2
ASSLLTGTQVDTQY
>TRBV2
ASSVLAGGQGEQY
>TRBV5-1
ASSLDPFLAGLDTGELF
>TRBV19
ASSSFTGDYEQY
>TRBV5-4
ASSLDRGTYNEQF
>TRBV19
ASSIVFGRGGQPQH
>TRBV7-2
ASSFLGEGNQPQH
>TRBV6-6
ASRSPGTGPYEQY
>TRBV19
ASSMARDGGELF
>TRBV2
ASRRGSYGYT